One sample yielded the 32 T cell receptor beta chains listed below, sequenced in a study of T cell repertoires in cytomegalovirus infection. TCRdb itself ran the reads through MiXCR, one entry per CDR3 protein. The sample holds some 150,000 distinct CDR3 sequences; 23% are singletons and the top ten take around 9.9%. Sample: PBMCs. These receptors were obtained from a human donor in good health (CMV status not recorded). Some clones in this sample may be carry-over from other donors' samples.

This clonotype appeared a few times. This chain links TRBV27 with TRBJ2-7; TRBD1 matches 9 bases. Trimming took 5 bases from V and 0 from J; bases not matched to a gene: 5. This CDR3 comprises 15 residues. The germline gives CDR1 MNHEY, CDR2 SMNVEV (reference sequence). CDR3: CASSTQTGGSYEQYF. Here the CDR3 DNA reads TGTGCCAGCAGTACCCAGACAGGGGGCTCCTACGAGCAGTACTTC.

This clonotype turned up a few times. The V gene is TRBV28, the J gene TRBJ1-1; D is undetermined. Germline assignment: CDR1 MDHEN and CDR2 SYDVKM. V was shortened by 6 bases and J by 1 base, with 12 bases between the two germline ends. This CDR3 is built from 14 residues. DNA for the CDR3: TGTGCCAGCAGCCTTGACACGGAGAACACTGAAGCTTTCTTT. Its protein is CASSLDTENTEAFF. The entire variable domain, with the rest obtained from reference TRBV28 and TRBJ1-1, is as follows: DVKVTQSSRYLVKRTGEKVFLECVQDMDHENMFWYRQDPGLGLRLIYFSYDVKMKEKGDIPEGYSVSREKKERFSLILESASTNQTSMYLCASSLDTENTEAFFGQGTRLTVV.

The table lists this clonotype with many counts. V usage is TRBV11-2 and J usage is TRBJ2-3; D is perhaps TRBD2 (5 bases). Trimming removed 4 bases from V and 8 bases from J, with 13 bases in between. The CDR3 runs to 13 residues. Germline values: CDR1 SGHAT, CDR2 FQNNGV. The CDR3 region is CASSSRSAGTQYF. CDR3 DNA: TGTGCCAGCAGCTCGAGGTCCGCGGGTACGCAGTATTTT.

The chain is built from TRBV6-2 or TRBV6-3 and TRBJ2-7, with TRBD2 matching over 9 bases. With 6 bases clipped from V and 3 bases from J, the junction kept 6 bases outside the gene matches. Germline V gives CDR1 MNHEY, CDR2 SVGEGT. The CDR3 sequence is 14 residues long. CDR3: CASSQRGAFYEQYF. CDR3 coding DNA: TGTGCCAGCAGCCAGCGGGGGGCATTCTACGAGCAGTACTTC.

The chain joins TRBV7-3 to TRBJ2-3; D ambiguous. This CDR3 spans 14 amino acids. Trimming took off 2 bases at V and 2 bases at J, with 8 bases between the two ends. Germline values: CDR1 SGHTA, CDR2 FQGTGA. The CDR3 reads CASSLAAPTDTQYF. Here the CDR3 DNA reads TGTGCCAGCAGCTTAGCGGCCCCCACAGATACGCAGTATTTT.

The chain recombines TRBV2 with TRBJ1-6; a weak D match, TRBD1 (6 bases). This CDR3 contains 13 residues. V was cut by 5 bases and J by 13 bases, with 15 bases left in between. Germline V gene data show CDR1 as SNHLY and CDR2 as FYNNEI. The CDR3 loop reads CASSLLGGQPLHF. In DNA, the CDR3 is TGTGCCAGCAGTCTGTTAGGTGGACAGCCCCTCCACTTT. Full variable domain (remainder filled in from reference TRBV2 and TRBJ1-6): EPEVTQTPSHQVTQMGQEVILRCVPISNHLYFYWYRQILGQKVEFLVSFYNNEISEKSEIFDDQFSVERPDGSNFTLKIRSTKLEDSAMYFCASSLLGGQPLHFGNGTRLTVT.

This clonotype has just a few counts. This chain uses TRBV28 with TRBJ2-7, with 9 bases lining up with TRBD1. The length of the CDR3 is 17 residues. Germline V CDR1 and CDR2: MDHEN, SYDVKM. The V segment lost 6 bases and the J segment 5 bases; nucleotides outside the gene matches: 17. The CDR3 DNA reads TGTGCCAGCAGCTCCTGGGGGGTAGGACAGGGGCGAGACGAGCAGTACTTC. This codes for CASSSWGVGQGRDEQYF.

Details on this clonotype: A junction end diverges from the germline sequence, so it may reflect a read error. The chain has TRBV7-9 and TRBJ1-3; D possibly corresponds to TRBD1 (5 bases). Germline V gene data show CDR1 as SEHNR and CDR2 as FQNEAQ (reference sequence). This CDR3 spans 13 amino acids. In DNA form, the CDR3 reads TGTGCCGGTGGAGGGGCCTCTGGAAACAACATATATTTT. It encodes CAGGGASGNNIYF.

The V call is TRBV2, the J call TRBJ2-3; D possibly corresponds to TRBD2 (5 bases). The V gene lost 3 bases and the J gene lost 0 bases, with 19 bases spanning the gap. The CDR3 covers 18 residues. Germline V lookup: CDR1 SNHLY, CDR2 FYNNEI. Here the CDR3 DNA reads TGTGCCAGCAGTGAGGGATGGACTGCCTCCTCTAGCACAGATACGCAGTATTTT. It codes for CASSEGWTASSSTDTQYF.

A single count supports this clonotype. Since a much larger clone is just one base distant, this may be a read error. The rearrangement links TRBV5-4 to TRBJ2-2; no clear D. V dropped 2 bases and J dropped 5 bases, with 10 bases sitting between them. Looked up from germline, CDR1 is SGHNT and CDR2 is YYREEE (reference sequence). This CDR3 region has 14 residues. DNA for the CDR3: TGTGCCAGCAGCTTCCAAGATGGAACCGGGGAGCTGTTTTTT. Residues: CASSFQDGTGELFF.

As for this clonotype: Just one base apart from a much larger clone, this may be a read error. CDR3 residues: CASSLGQGVKGTQYF. CDR3 nucleotides: TGTGCCAGCAGTCTGGGACAGGGGGTAAAAGGGACCCAGTACTTC. V usage is TRBV12-3 or TRBV12-4 and J usage is TRBJ2-5; 11 bases line up with TRBD1. J was trimmed by 7 bases and V by 5 bases; bases with no gene match: 9. The CDR3 runs 15 residues.

J is TRBJ2-1 and V is TRBV28; possible D gene TRBD1, 5 bases. CDR1 is MDHEN, CDR2 SYDVKM, per germline. The CDR3 contains 17 residues. The V and J ends lost 2 bases and 5 bases respectively, with 19 bases between them. The CDR3 nucleotides read TGTGCCAGCAGTTTACTTGTTGTGCCAGGGATCCACAATGAGCAGTTCTTC. Its translation: CASSLLVVPGIHNEQFF.

The V gene is TRBV19, the J gene TRBJ2-3, with 8 bases lining up with TRBD2. Germline CDR1 reads LNHDA; CDR2 reads SQIVND (reference sequence). Trimming took 7 bases from V and 8 from J; bases not matched to a gene: 11. The CDR3 sequence is 14 residues long. CDR3: CASTGGADSSTQYF. The CDR3, as DNA: TGTGCCAGTACCGGGGGGGCGGACTCTTCTACGCAGTATTTT.

V and J are TRBV28 and TRBJ1-4, with a weak D call TRBD1 (6 bases). The CDR3 has 14 amino acids. CDR1 is MDHEN and CDR2 is SYDVKM in the germline V gene. V was clipped by 4 bases and J by 7 bases, with 13 bases between them. CDR3 coding DNA: TGTGCCAGCAGTTGGGACACTGCTAGTGAAAAACTGTTTTTT. Its protein is CASSWDTASEKLFF.

This clonotype was detected ten times or more. The chain joins TRBV2 to TRBJ2-7, with unresolved D. CDR1 is SNHLY and CDR2 is FYNNEI in the germline V gene. This CDR3 contains 13 residues. The ends were cut back, 6 bases at V and 0 bases at J, with 9 bases in the middle. Here the CDR3 reads CASRGQASYEQYF. Written as DNA, the CDR3 is TGTGCCAGCAGGGGCCAGGCCTCCTACGAGCAGTACTTC.

This clonotype was detected only a few times. The chain links TRBV28 to TRBJ2-3, with 7 nucleotides matching TRBD2. This CDR3 region has 15 residues. Losses at the gene ends were 3 bases for V and 1 base for J; bases not matched to a gene: 4. The V gene's germline CDR1 is MDHEN and CDR2 SYDVKM. The CDR3 DNA sequence: TGTGCCAGCAGTTTCGTAAGCGGGGGCACAGATACGCAGTATTTT. Protein sequence: CASSFVSGGTDTQYF.

In its sample, this clonotype was seen a few times. This chain joins TRBV28 and TRBJ1-5; unclear D gene. The V and J ends lost 4 bases and 1 base respectively, with 8 bases between them. The CDR3 loop spans 14 amino acids. Per germline, CDR1 MDHEN and CDR2 SYDVKM. The CDR3 reads CASSSQRSNQPQHF. The CDR3 nucleotides are TGTGCCAGCAGTTCCCAGCGGAGCAATCAGCCCCAGCATTTT.

The chain links TRBV19 to TRBJ2-1; TRBD2 agrees at 11 bases. CDR1 is LNHDA and CDR2 is SQIVND in the germline V gene (reference sequence). The CDR3 sequence is 15 residues long. V was clipped by 7 bases and J by 9 bases; unmatched bases: 11. The CDR3 nucleotides read TGTGCCAGTACCCTAAGTAGCGGGAGGGCCAGTGAGCAGTTCTTC. This sequence encodes CASTLSSGRASEQFF.

The chain carries TRBV20-1 and TRBJ2-7; 8 bases map to TRBD2. Germline V lookup: CDR1 DFQATT, CDR2 SNEGSKA (reference sequence). The CDR3 runs 19 residues. J lost 6 bases, V lost 2 bases, and 24 bases had no gene match. CDR3 nucleotides: TGCAGTGCTAGATCCCGGGGGGGGATTGTGGCGGGAGAATATCCCGAGCAGTACTTC. This encodes CSARSRGGIVAGEYPEQYF.

The chain uses TRBV7-8 and TRBJ1-5; 7 nucleotides line up with TRBD1. CDR1 and CDR2 from the germline V gene are SGHVS and FQNEAQ. The CDR3 sequence is 14 residues long. Trimming removed 5 bases from V and 3 bases from J; junction bases left unmatched: 4. CDR3: CASSPGQLNQPQHF. The CDR3 DNA sequence: TGTGCCAGCAGCCCGGGACAGCTCAATCAGCCCCAGCATTTT.

The chain combines TRBV11-3 with TRBJ2-1; TRBD1 is a possible D gene (6 bases). Germline V gene lookup returns CDR1 SGHNT and CDR2 YENEEA. The CDR3 loop spans 12 amino acids. The V and J ends lost 4 bases and 11 bases respectively, with 12 bases between them. The CDR3 loop reads CASSSTDRQQFF. The CDR3 bases are TGTGCCAGCAGCTCCACTGACAGGCAGCAGTTCTTC.

This chain connects TRBV19 to TRBJ2-5; tentative D call: TRBD2 (6 bases). Trimming stripped 5 bases from V and 5 bases from J, with 24 bases between. The CDR3 consists of 17 residues. Germline CDR1 reads LNHDA; CDR2 reads SQIVND (reference sequence). CDR3 bases: TGTGCCAGTAGTCCCCTCGGTAGCGGAGCGGCGGGGGAGACCCAGTACTTC. Amino acids: CASSPLGSGAAGETQYF.

This clonotype has a count of ten or more. J is TRBJ2-5 and V is TRBV2, with TRBD2 identical over 15 bases. Germline V CDR1 and CDR2: SNHLY, FYNNEI. This CDR3 is built from 17 residues. V was clipped by 4 bases and J by 5 bases; unmatched bases: 8. CDR3 sequence: CASSAGTSGRSSETQYF. The DNA of the CDR3 is TGTGCCAGCAGTGCCGGGACTAGCGGGAGGAGTTCCGAGACCCAGTACTTC.

The gene calls are TRBV28 and TRBJ1-5; D not resolved. The CDR3 totals 14 residues. Germline lookup yields CDR1 MDHEN and CDR2 SYDVKM. The germline V and J ends were trimmed by 5 bases and 5 bases, with 13 bases remaining between them. The CDR3 region is CASSLTWADQPQHF. The CDR3 DNA follows: TGTGCCAGCAGTCTAACATGGGCTGATCAGCCCCAGCATTTT.

The chain uses TRBV7-8 and TRBJ1-3, with 7 bases identical to TRBD1. The CDR3 sequence is 16 residues long. The germline V gene encodes CDR1 SGHVS and CDR2 FQNEAQ. V lost 4 bases and J lost 2; bases outside the gene matches: 8. CDR3 sequence reads: CASSSGAGGTGNTIYF. CDR3 DNA sequence: TGTGCCAGCAGCTCCGGGGCAGGGGGAACTGGAAACACCATATATTTT.

This clonotype has a handful of counts. The rearrangement joins TRBV4-1 to TRBJ2-6, with 11 bases matching TRBD2. The CDR3 totals 19 residues. The V segment lost 1 base and the J segment 0 bases; nucleotides outside the gene matches: 5. Germline V lookup: CDR1 MGHRA, CDR2 YSYEKL. The CDR3: CASSQAPGTSGSGANVLTF. For the CDR3, the DNA is TGCGCCAGCAGCCAAGCCCCCGGGACTAGCGGCTCTGGGGCCAACGTCCTGACTTTC.

The CDR3 bases are TGTGCCAGCAGCGGAGGGACAGGGAGTCGTCAAGAGACCCAGTACTTC. This sequence encodes CASSGGTGSRQETQYF. This sequence joins TRBV5-4 and TRBJ2-5, with 9 bases fitting TRBD1. V was clipped by 4 bases and J by 2 bases; unmatched bases: 9. In germline, CDR1 is SGHNT, CDR2 YYREEE (reference sequence). The CDR3 sequence is 16 residues long. Full variable domain (missing parts from reference TRBV5-4 and TRBJ2-5): ETGVTQSPTHLIKTRGQQVTLRCSSQSGHNTVSWYQQALGQGPQFIFQYYREEENGRGNFPPRFSGLQFPNYSSELNVNALELDDSALYLCASSGGTGSRQETQYFGPGTRLLVL.

A note on this clonotype: This may stem from a read error, because a much larger clone lies one nucleotide away. The genes are TRBV7-2 and TRBJ2-1, with 7 bases aligning to TRBD2. Germline V gene lookup returns CDR1 SGHTA and CDR2 FQGNSA. Germline trimming cut 6 bases from V and 7 bases from J; bases unmatched to any gene: 18. This CDR3 spans 17 amino acids. The CDR3, as DNA: TGTGCCAGCAGAAACCCCCCGACTCGCGGGAGAATGAATGAGCAGTTCTTC. As protein: CASRNPPTRGRMNEQFF.

The chain links TRBV20-1 to TRBJ1-5; TRBD1 aligns across 7 bases. The junction had 7 bases not matched to a gene; V was cut back by 2 bases and J by 3 bases. Looked up from germline, CDR1 is DFQATT and CDR2 is SNEGSKA (reference sequence). This CDR3 region has 15 residues. CDR3 residues: CSARQLGQSNQPQHF. In nucleotides, the CDR3 is TGCAGTGCTAGACAGCTGGGACAGTCCAATCAGCCCCAGCATTTT.

Points on this clonotype: This may come from a read error, since a much larger clone is one base off. This chain links TRBV28 with TRBJ2-1; 7 bases are a match to TRBD2. V dropped 2 bases and J dropped 5; count of bases not matched to a gene: 9. This CDR3 spans 16 amino acids. The germline CDR1 and CDR2 sequences are MDHEN and SYDVKM. The CDR3 sequence: CASSLTAGELNNEQFF. The CDR3 region has the DNA TGTGCCAGCAGTTTAACGGCGGGGGAACTCAACAATGAGCAGTTCTTC.

V and J are TRBV25-1 and TRBJ2-7; D possibly corresponds to TRBD1 (6 bases). There are 17 residues in the CDR3. Germline V lookup: CDR1 MGHDK, CDR2 SYGVNS. V was pared by 6 bases and J by 0 bases, with 21 bases between. Written as DNA, the CDR3 is TGTGCCAGCAGAAGTGGACCTCAGGGGCCTCTCTCCTACGAGCAGTACTTC. Translating gives CASRSGPQGPLSYEQYF.

V usage is TRBV19 and J usage is TRBJ1-3; 7 bases match TRBD1. The J segment lost 0 bases and the V segment lost 3 bases, leaving 2 bases of the junction unmatched. From germline, CDR1 is LNHDA and CDR2 SQIVND (reference sequence). The CDR3 has 15 residues. CDR3 protein: CASSMGTASGNTIYF. The CDR3, as DNA: TGTGCCAGTAGTATGGGGACAGCCTCTGGAAACACCATATATTTT. The variable domain in full, completed from reference TRBV19 and TRBJ1-3, reads DGGITQSPKYLFRKEGQNVTLSCEQNLNHDAMYWYRQDPGQGLRLIYYSQIVNDFQKGDIAEGYSVSREKKESFPLTVTSAQKNPTAFYLCASSMGTASGNTIYFGEGSWLTVV.